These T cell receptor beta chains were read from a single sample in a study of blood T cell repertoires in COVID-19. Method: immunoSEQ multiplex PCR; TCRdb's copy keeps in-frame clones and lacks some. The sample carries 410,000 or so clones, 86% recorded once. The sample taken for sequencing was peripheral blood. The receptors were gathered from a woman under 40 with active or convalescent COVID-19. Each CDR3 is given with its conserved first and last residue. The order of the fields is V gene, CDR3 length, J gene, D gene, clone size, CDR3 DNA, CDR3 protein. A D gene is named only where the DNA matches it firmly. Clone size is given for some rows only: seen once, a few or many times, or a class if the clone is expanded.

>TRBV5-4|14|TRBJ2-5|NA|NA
TGTGCCAGCAGCTTCGGCGGGCTACAAGAGACCCAGTACTTC
CASSFGGLQETQYF
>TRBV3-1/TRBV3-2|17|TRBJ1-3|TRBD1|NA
TGTGCCAGCAGCCAAGATACAGGGGCAGCTGCTGGAAACACCATATATTTT
CASSQDTGAAAGNTIYF
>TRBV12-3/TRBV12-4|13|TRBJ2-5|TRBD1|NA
TGTGCCAGCAGTTTTAACAGGGGAGAGACCCAGTACTTC
CASSFNRGETQYF
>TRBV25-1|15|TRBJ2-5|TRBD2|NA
TGTGCCAGCAGTGAGGCCGGGGGGGCCTCAGAGACCCAGTACTTC
CASSEAGGASETQYF
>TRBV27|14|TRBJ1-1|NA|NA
TGTGCCAGCAGTTTAACAGGGTGGAACACTGAAGCTTTCTTT
CASSLTGWNTEAFF
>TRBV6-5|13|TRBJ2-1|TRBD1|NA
TGTGCCTCCGAGGGACAGGGGGCAAATGAGCAGTTCTTC
CASEGQGANEQFF
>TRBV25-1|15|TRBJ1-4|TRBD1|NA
TGTGCCAGCAGGAGCACAGGGGGCTCTAATGAAAAACTGTTTTTT
CASRSTGGSNEKLFF
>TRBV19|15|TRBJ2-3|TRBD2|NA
TGTGCCACTCTAGCGGGGGCCGCTAGCACAGATACGCAGTATTTT
CATLAGAASTDTQYF
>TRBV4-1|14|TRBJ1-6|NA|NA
TGCGCCAGCAGCCAAGAGGGCCATAATTCACCCCTCCACTTT
CASSQEGHNSPLHF
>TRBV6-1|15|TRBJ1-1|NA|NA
TGTGCCAGCAGCAGGCGTGGGTCCCCGGCCACTGAAGCTTTCTTT
CASSRRGSPATEAFF
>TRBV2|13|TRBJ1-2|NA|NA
TGTGCCAGCATTCAGGGTGGGGACTATGGCTACACCTTC
CASIQGGDYGYTF
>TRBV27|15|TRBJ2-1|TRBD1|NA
TGTGCCAGCAGTTCTCCGGGACAGGGGAGGGATGAGCAGTTCTTC
CASSSPGQGRDEQFF
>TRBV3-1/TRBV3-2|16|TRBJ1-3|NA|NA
TGTGCCAGCAGCCAAACCCCGACTTTATCTGGAAACACCATATATTTT
CASSQTPTLSGNTIYF
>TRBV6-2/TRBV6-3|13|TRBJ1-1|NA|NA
TGTGCCAGCAGTTCTAAAAAGAACACTGAAGCTTTCTTT
CASSSKKNTEAFF
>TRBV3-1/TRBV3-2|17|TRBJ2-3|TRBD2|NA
TGTGCCAGCAGCGCTTATCCCAATAGCGGGGGGGCAGATACGCAGTATTTT
CASSAYPNSGGADTQYF
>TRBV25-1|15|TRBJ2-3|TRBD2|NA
TGTGCCAGCAATCGGGGGGGCTGGGACACAGATACGCAGTATTTT
CASNRGGWDTDTQYF
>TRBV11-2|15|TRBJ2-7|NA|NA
TGTGCCAGCAGCTTATCGACCGGGACTGGCTACGAGCAGTACTTC
CASSLSTGTGYEQYF
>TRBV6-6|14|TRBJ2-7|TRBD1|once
TGTGCCAGCAGTCCCACAGGGGGCGCGTACGAGCAGTACTTC
CASSPTGGAYEQYF